These 18 T cell receptor beta chains were all obtained from the same sample, sequenced in a study of beta chain features in type 1 diabetes. The authors reverse transcribed all of the isolated RNA, so sequencing captured expressed TCRB transcripts. Some clones are missing from TCRdb's copy, which holds only in-frame ones; the method was immunoSEQ multiplex PCR. The top ten hold roughly 0.06% of the sample, which has a few hundred thousand clones, about 32% seen once. Sequenced sample: naive CD4+ T cells from blood. These receptors were obtained from a man between 18 and 29 years old in good health.

This clone showed up just a few times. This chain uses TRBV10-3 with TRBJ2-1; either TRBD1 or TRBD2 may supply D (6 bases each). This CDR3 contains 13 residues. Germline assignment: CDR1 ENHRY and CDR2 SYGVKD. V was trimmed by 5 bases and J by 10 bases, leaving 15 bases between them. In DNA form, the CDR3 reads TGTGCCATCAGTCCGGGGGCAGCCAACGAGCAGTTCTTC. It codes for CAISPGAANEQFF.

The rearrangement uses TRBV9 and TRBJ2-5; D could derive from TRBD1 or TRBD2 (5 bases each). Per germline, CDR1 SGDLS and CDR2 YYNGEE. V was cut by 4 bases and J by 5 bases, with 21 bases left in between. CDR3 size: 16 residues. CDR3 bases: TGTGCCAGCAGCTCTGGAGCCTATGACGGGGCCGAGACCCAGTACTTC. Translating gives CASSSGAYDGAETQYF. Full variable domain (rest looked up from reference TRBV9 and TRBJ2-5): DSGVTQTPKHLITATGQRVTLRCSPRSGDLSVYWYQQSLDQGLQFLIQYYNGEERAKGNILERFSAQQFPDLHSELNLSSLELGDSALYFCASSSGAYDGAETQYFGPGTRLLVL.

A few counts support this clone. This rearrangement joins TRBV4-2 to TRBJ2-7; TRBD1 aligns across 8 bases. The germline gives CDR1 LGHNA, CDR2 YNFKEQ. Unmatched junction bases numbered 13, after V lost 3 bases and J lost 6 bases. CDR3 size: 16 residues. CDR3 sequence: CASSHLLDRERIEQYF. The CDR3 nucleotides are TGTGCCAGCAGCCACTTACTGGACAGGGAAAGGATCGAGCAGTACTTC.

The rearrangement uses TRBV19 and TRBJ2-2; D gene uncertain. Germline V gene data show CDR1 as LNHDA and CDR2 as SQIVND (reference sequence). V was trimmed by 6 bases and J by 1 base, leaving 3 bases between them. The CDR3 length is 12 residues. The CDR3: CASRKNTGELFF. The CDR3 DNA follows: TGTGCCAGTAGGAAGAACACCGGGGAGCTGTTTTTT.

There are a few counts of this clone. V and J are TRBV29-1 and TRBJ2-3; D perhaps matches TRBD1 (5 bases). Germline CDR1 is SQVTM and CDR2 is ANQGSEA. The V gene lost 0 bases and the J gene lost 2 bases, with 12 bases spanning the gap. The CDR3 loop spans 15 amino acids. CDR3 protein: CSVEDDRGFTDTQYF. In DNA, the CDR3 is TGCAGCGTTGAAGATGATAGGGGCTTCACAGATACGCAGTATTTT.

The rearrangement joins TRBV6-6 to TRBJ2-1, with 9 nucleotides matching TRBD2. Per the germline V gene, CDR1 is MNHNY and CDR2 is SVGAGI (reference sequence). The CDR3 is made up of 16 amino acids. After removal of 5 bases from V and 7 bases from J, the junction contained 12 bases not matched to a gene. CDR3 amino acids: CASSPIAGVVRNEQFF. CDR3 DNA: TGTGCCAGCAGTCCGATAGCGGGAGTAGTGCGGAATGAGCAGTTCTTC.

This clone was recorded a few times. The V gene is TRBV5-1, the J gene TRBJ2-5, with 7 bases aligning to TRBD2. The trim removed 4 bases at V and 5 bases at J, leaving 5 bases unmatched. The CDR3 totals 13 residues. Looked up from germline, CDR1 is SGHRS and CDR2 is YFSETQ. CDR3 residues: CASSHGLVETQYF. In DNA, the CDR3 is TGCGCCAGCAGCCATGGACTAGTCGAGACCCAGTACTTC.

V gene TRBV30 combines with J gene TRBJ2-7, with 8 bases that match TRBD1. The germline V gene encodes CDR1 GTSNPN and CDR2 SVGIG (reference sequence). After removal of 1 base from V and 1 base from J, the junction contained 6 bases not matched to a gene. The CDR3 covers 15 residues. This chain's CDR3 is CAWSGTGRFSYEQYF. The DNA for the CDR3 is TGTGCCTGGAGTGGGACAGGGCGATTTTCCTACGAGCAGTACTTC.

DNA for the CDR3: TGCGCCAGCAGCCTGGGAATCTCCTACAATGAGCAGTTCTTC. It encodes CASSLGISYNEQFF. The genes are TRBV5-1 and TRBJ2-1; D unclear. The V end was cut by 4 bases, the J end by 0 bases, with 8 bases between. Germline values: CDR1 SGHRS, CDR2 YFSETQ. This CDR3 spans 14 amino acids.

The rearrangement links TRBV5-4 to TRBJ2-5; 8 positions match TRBD1. The V gene's germline CDR1 is SGHNT and CDR2 YYREEE (reference sequence). With 4 bases clipped from V and 5 bases from J, the junction kept 7 bases outside the gene matches. This CDR3 comprises 14 residues. The CDR3 sequence: CASSRDRSSETQYF. DNA for the CDR3: TGTGCCAGCAGCCGGGACAGGTCCTCGGAGACCCAGTACTTC.

There are a few counts of this clone. Other DNA sequences within the sample encode an identical CDR3. As DNA, the CDR3 is TGCGCCAGCAGCTTGGAGGGCAGCTCCTACAATGAGCAGTTCTTC. It is translated as CASSLEGSSYNEQFF. The chain joins TRBV5-1 to TRBJ2-1; no clear D gene. The CDR3 runs to 15 residues. Looked up from germline, CDR1 is SGHRS and CDR2 is YFSETQ. Trimming took 0 bases from V and 0 from J, leaving 7 bases between them.

This clone was seen a few times. This chain links TRBV4-1 with TRBJ1-1, with a tentative D call TRBD1 (5 bases). There are 13 residues in the CDR3. Trimming pared 1 base from V and 11 bases from J, leaving 14 bases between. Germline CDR1 MGHRA, CDR2 YSYEKL. The CDR3 here is CASSQVGPEAAFF. As DNA, the CDR3 is TGCGCCAGCAGCCAAGTGGGACCCGAGGCGGCTTTCTTT.

This clone was observed a handful of times. The chain employs TRBV6-1 and TRBJ2-3; D possibly uses TRBD1 or TRBD2 (5 bases each). The CDR3 is 15 amino acids. The germline V gene encodes CDR1 MNHNS and CDR2 SASEGT. V was clipped by 3 bases and J by 1 base, with 11 bases between them. CDR3 in DNA: TGTGCCAGCAGTGAGAGGGGCGCGCGCACAGATACGCAGTATTTT. Its translation: CASSERGARTDTQYF.

Only a few counts were recorded for this clone. V usage is TRBV15 and J usage is TRBJ2-4, with D hard to call. V lost 5 bases to trimming and J lost 11 bases, with 10 bases between them. CDR1 LNHNV and CDR2 YYDKDF come from the germline V gene (reference sequence). The CDR3 covers 11 residues. CDR3 loop: CATSGSRVQYF. CDR3 coding DNA: TGTGCCACCAGCGGTAGCCGAGTTCAGTACTTC. Drawing the rest from reference TRBV15 and TRBJ2-4, the complete variable domain is DAMVIQNPRYQVTQFGKPVTLSCSQTLNHNVMYWYQQKSSQAPKLLFHYYDKDFNNEADTPDNFQSRRPNTSFCFLDIRSPGLGDTAMYLCATSGSRVQYFGAGTRLSVL.

This clone was seen a single time. The chain joins TRBV6-6 to TRBJ2-7; D ambiguous. The CDR3 is 12 residues long. V lost 6 bases and J lost 1, with 7 bases in between. Germline V gene lookup returns CDR1 MNHNY and CDR2 SVGAGI (reference sequence). The CDR3 sequence is CASSPGSYEQYF. In DNA, the CDR3 is TGTGCCAGCAGCCCAGGATCCTACGAGCAGTACTTC.

The rearrangement uses TRBV28 and TRBJ2-1; tentative D call: TRBD2 (5 bases). The CDR3 extends over 16 amino acids. Trimming took off 8 bases at V and 0 bases at J, with 17 bases between the two ends. Germline CDR1 reads MDHEN; CDR2 reads SYDVKM. The chain's CDR3 is CASEVGLVGSYNEQFF. As DNA, the CDR3 is TGTGCCAGCGAAGTCGGACTGGTGGGCTCCTACAATGAGCAGTTCTTC.

This clone was picked up a small number of times. This chain links TRBV7-9 with TRBJ2-5, with 13 bases fitting TRBD2. From germline, CDR1 is SEHNR and CDR2 FQNEAQ (reference sequence). The CDR3 is 13 amino acids. The V and J ends lost 8 bases and 5 bases, in that order; junction bases with no gene match: 2. The CDR3: CASGTSGIETQYF. The CDR3, as DNA: TGTGCCAGCGGGACTAGCGGGATTGAGACCCAGTACTTC.

The J gene is TRBJ2-2, the V gene TRBV28; D might be TRBD1 (6 bases). The CDR3 consists of 15 residues. The germline V gene has CDR1 MDHEN and CDR2 SYDVKM. The V gene lost 6 bases and the J gene lost 1 base, with 12 bases spanning the gap. CDR3 residues: CASRATRGNTGELFF. The CDR3 DNA sequence: TGTGCCAGCAGAGCTACCAGGGGGAACACCGGGGAGCTGTTTTTT. Together with reference TRBV28 and TRBJ2-2, the CDR3 gives the full variable domain: DVKVTQSSRYLVKRTGEKVFLECVQDMDHENMFWYRQDPGLGLRLIYFSYDVKMKEKGDIPEGYSVSREKKERFSLILESASTNQTSMYLCASRATRGNTGELFFGEGSRLTVL.